This entry lists 7 T cell receptor beta chains sequenced from one sample in a study of glioma-infiltrating T cells after dendritic cell vaccination. Profiled with immunoSEQ multiplex PCR; TCRdb holds only in-frame clones, not every one. The sample holds around 100,000 clones; around 81% are singletons and the top ten take approximately 12%. Here the sequenced sample was blood, taken before dendritic cell vaccination. These receptors were taken from a human donor with glioblastoma.

This clone showed up just a few times. V usage is TRBV7-9 and J usage is TRBJ2-1, with D perhaps TRBD2 (7 bases). The CDR3 is 15 residues long. CDR1 is SEHNR and CDR2 is FQNEAQ in the germline V gene (reference sequence). With 0 bases removed from V and 7 bases from J, the gap between germline ends came to 13 bases. CDR3 nucleotide sequence: TGTGCCAGCAGCTTAGCGCGCGGGGGCCGGAATGAGCAGTTCTTC. Its protein is CASSLARGGRNEQFF.

J is TRBJ1-1 and V is TRBV7-6, with D maybe TRBD1 (6 bases). V lost 3 bases and J lost 5, with 10 bases in between. Germline CDR1 is SGHVS and CDR2 is FNYEAQ. This CDR3 comprises 13 residues. CDR3: CASSFRDKTEAFF. CDR3 coding DNA: TGTGCCAGCAGCTTCCGGGACAAAACTGAAGCTTTCTTT.

This chain connects TRBV5-1 to TRBJ2-3; TRBD2 is a possible D gene (5 bases). Germline V gene data show CDR1 as SGHRS and CDR2 as YFSETQ. CDR3 length: 17 amino acids. Trimming took 1 base from V and 0 from J, leaving 15 bases between them. This CDR3 is CASSLFGRGSSTDTQYF. In DNA, the CDR3 is TGCGCCAGCAGCTTGTTCGGTCGGGGTTCTAGCACAGATACGCAGTATTTT.

The chain couples TRBV19 to TRBJ2-7; 7 bases align to TRBD1. J was trimmed by 2 bases and V by 4 bases; bases with no gene match: 5. This CDR3 is 14 amino acids long. CDR1 and CDR2 from the germline V gene are LNHDA and SQIVND (reference sequence). Written as DNA, the CDR3 is TGTGCCAGTAGTAAAGGCGACAGGGCCTACGAGCAGTACTTC. It specifies CASSKGDRAYEQYF.

This clone was counted a few times. V and J are TRBV18 and TRBJ1-1, with D possibly matching TRBD1 (5 bases). CDR3 length equals 13 residues. Germline CDR1 KGHSH, CDR2 LQKENI. Deletions cut 6 bases from V and 3 bases from J, with 11 bases between. CDR3 sequence: CASSVGAYTEAFF. The CDR3 DNA follows: TGTGCCAGCTCGGTTGGGGCTTACACTGAAGCTTTCTTT.

The genes are TRBV5-1 and TRBJ2-1; a weak D match, TRBD1 (5 bases). Germline values: CDR1 SGHRS, CDR2 YFSETQ. V was pared by 0 bases and J by 2 bases, with 6 bases between. This CDR3 has 14 residues. This CDR3 reads CASSLAGTYNEQFF. CDR3 coding DNA: TGCGCCAGCAGCTTGGCAGGGACCTACAATGAGCAGTTCTTC.

The V and J genes are TRBV6-6 and TRBJ2-7; 16 positions agree with TRBD2. The CDR3 loop spans 15 amino acids. Trimming took 2 bases from V and 7 from J; bases not matched to a gene: 2. The germline V gene has CDR1 MNHNY and CDR2 SVGAGI (reference sequence). CDR3 DNA: TGTGCCAGCAGTTACAAGGGACTAGCGGGGGGGGAGCAGTACTTC. It is translated as CASSYKGLAGGEQYF.